This TCR beta chain was sequenced in a study of blood T cell repertoires in COVID-19. Original processing methods: Using reference gene primer amplification, nucleated cell counts were estimated. Clones were read by immunoSEQ multiplex PCR, and TCRdb kept only the in-frame ones, dropping some. V and J calls and clone size are those listed in that table; D and trimming were worked out from the DNA. The sample includes over 85,000 clones, about 72% of them seen just once. Sequenced input: peripheral blood. The origin of this receptor is a woman aged 55-69 years with acute or convalescent COVID-19.

The CDR3 protein is CATSGSVGPGVATNEKLFF. CDR3 bases: TGTGCCACCAGTGGGTCGGTAGGCCCCGGGGTAGCAACTAATGAAAAACTGTTTTTT. The chain recombines TRBV24-1 with TRBJ1-4; D remains ambiguous. This CDR3 comprises 19 residues. Trimming took off 5 bases at V and 0 bases at J, with 21 bases between the two ends. Germline V gene data show CDR1 as KGHDR and CDR2 as SFDVKD.